The clone carrying this T cell receptor beta chain was observed a few times. Antigen: not known. This entry comes from a study of T-cell memory formation after mild COVID-19. Study-wide results and caveats: Clones shrinking from day 15 to 85 showed even CD4/CD8 mixes; later expanders tilted CD4+. The study found contracting CD4+ clones mainly in CM and EM and contracting CD8+ clones in EMRA.

Germline CDR1 GTSNPN, CDR2 SVGIG (reference sequence). This CDR3 region has 14 residues. Trimming stripped 3 bases from V and 5 bases from J, with 16 bases between. Using its own MiXCR run on the 5' RACE reads, TCRdb lists one record per CDR3 protein. The table includes about 470,000 distinct CDR3 sequences, roughly 18% detected once. Specimen: PBMCs or a T cell subset sorted from them (not recorded which). The sequence was obtained from an adult woman who had mild COVID-19 (a few samples of this study predate the infection). Cell type and time point are not known. This chain uses TRBV30 with TRBJ1-1; TRBD1 might be the D (5 bases). The CDR3 is CAWRVPGSRTEAFF. Written as DNA, the CDR3 is TGTGCCTGGAGGGTACCAGGGAGTAGGACTGAAGCTTTCTTT.